This TCR beta chain appears in the sequencing data of a study of T-cell memory formation after mild COVID-19. MiXCR, run by TCRdb on the 5' RACE reads, gives a single entry per CDR3 protein. The sample contains 58,000 or so distinct CDR3 sequences, around a quarter of which appear only once. Study-wide findings and caveats: Chiefly within CM and EM were the contracting CD4+ clones; CD8+ ones were within EMRA. Later expanders leaned CD4+, whereas day 15 to 85 contracting clones were balanced CD4/CD8.

Details on this clonotype: Its specificity is unknown.

Input material: PBMCs or a T cell subset sorted from them (not recorded which). This clonotype was sampled from a man younger than 30 who had mild COVID-19 (a few samples of this study predate the infection). Cell type and time point are not known.

In DNA, the CDR3 is TGTGCCAGCCGTTCCATCGAGAACTCCTACGAGCAGTACGTC. It codes for CASRSIENSYEQYV. The chain couples TRBV6-2 or TRBV6-3 to TRBJ2-7; D not resolved. The CDR3 runs 14 residues. V was trimmed by 8 bases and J by 0 bases, leaving 14 bases between them. Per germline, CDR1 MNHEY and CDR2 SVGEGT.